A single sample is the source of the 5 T cell receptor beta chains below, sequenced in a study of blood T cell repertoires in COVID-19. Some clones are missing from TCRdb's copy, which holds only in-frame ones; the method was immunoSEQ multiplex PCR. In the table there are roughly 380,000 clones, about 89% of which are singletons. Input material: peripheral blood. These TCRs come from a woman between 40 and 50 years old with COVID-19, enrolled during active disease.

The rearrangement links TRBV20-1 to TRBJ1-5; 7 nucleotides align to TRBD1. This CDR3 contains 13 residues. Per germline, CDR1 DFQATT and CDR2 SNEGSKA (reference sequence). J gave up 5 bases and V 3 bases, and 4 bases lay outside the gene matches. In nucleotides, the CDR3 is TGCAGTGCTAGTAGGGACAGAGATCAGCCCCAGCATTTT. It translates to CSASRDRDQPQHF.

With regard to this clone: The same CDR3 is also encoded by other DNA sequences in this sample. This rearrangement joins TRBV6-5 to TRBJ1-2, with 7 bases that match TRBD1. The junction had 3 bases not matched to a gene; V was cut back by 4 bases and J by 4 bases. Germline V gene lookup returns CDR1 MNHEY and CDR2 SVGAGI. This CDR3 is 13 amino acids long. The chain's CDR3 is CASSSDRAYGYTF. The CDR3 DNA follows: TGTGCCAGCAGTTCCGACAGGGCCTATGGCTACACCTTC.

J is TRBJ2-7 and V is TRBV7-3; 9 nucleotides agree with TRBD1. CDR3 length equals 14 residues. Germline CDR1 is SGHTA and CDR2 is FQGTGA. Unmatched junction bases numbered 2, after V lost 3 bases and J lost 2 bases. CDR3 DNA sequence: TGTGCCAGCAGCTTGGACAGGGGAACCTACGAGCAGTACTTC. Its protein product is CASSLDRGTYEQYF.

The chain combines TRBV6-5 with TRBJ2-3; D is perhaps TRBD2 (5 bases). V lost 7 bases and J 0 bases, leaving 8 bases between the germline ends. Germline-derived CDR1 and CDR2 are MNHEY and SVGAGI. This CDR3 spans 13 amino acids. Written as DNA, the CDR3 is TGTGCCAGCACCAGGACTAGCACAGATACGCAGTATTTT. Its translation is CASTRTSTDTQYF.

The rearrangement uses TRBV5-1 and TRBJ2-3, with 7 bases matching TRBD1. V dropped 4 bases and J dropped 4; count of bases not matched to a gene: 9. Germline loops: CDR1 SGHRS, CDR2 YFSETQ. This CDR3 contains 15 residues. CDR3 DNA: TGCGCCAGCAGCATGGGAACAGGGGCCCCAGATACGCAGTATTTT. Amino acids: CASSMGTGAPDTQYF.